Following are 17 T cell receptor beta chains from one sample sequenced in a study of T-cell reconstitution after alpha-beta-depleted transplantation in children. Unique molecular identifiers tagged the TCRbeta library. From the PCR reads, TCRdb called clonotypes with MiXCR, one entry per CDR3 protein. Among 140,000 to 150,000 distinct CDR3 sequences listed, about 9% were seen once. The sample in question was PBMCs, mostly from graft donor cells, obtained 180 days after TCRalphabeta/CD19-depleted stem cell transplant. Receptors originate from a female patient aged 2-9 years who had a stem cell transplant for congenital amegakaryocytic thrombocytopenia, so the T cells may come from the graft donor.

Comment on this clonotype: This may come from a read error, since a much larger clone is one base off. The V call is TRBV15, the J call TRBJ1-4; D might be TRBD1 (5 bases). The V end was cut by 8 bases, the J end by 5 bases, with 21 bases between. CDR1 LNHNV and CDR2 YYDKDF come from the germline V gene (reference sequence). The CDR3 runs to 16 residues. CDR3 in amino acids: CATGQTYRGRNEKLFF. The CDR3 DNA reads TGTGCCACCGGCCAAACTTACCGGGGCCGAAATGAAAAACTGTTTTTT. Together with reference TRBV15 and TRBJ1-4, the CDR3 gives the full variable domain: DAMVIQNPRYQVTQFGKPVTLSCSQTLNHNVMYWYQQKSSQAPKLLFHYYDKDFNNEADTPDNFQSRRPNTSFCFLDIRSPGLGDTAMYLCATGQTYRGRNEKLFFGSGTQLSVL.

This clonotype was recorded many times. The V call is TRBV20-1, the J call TRBJ2-1, with 10 nucleotides matching TRBD1. The V and J ends lost 3 bases and 4 bases, in that order; junction bases with no gene match: 3. CDR1 is DFQATT and CDR2 is SNEGSKA in the germline V gene (reference sequence). This CDR3 spans 14 amino acids. The CDR3 protein is CSARQGQGYNEQFF. The CDR3 nucleotides read TGCAGTGCTAGGCAGGGACAGGGGTACAATGAGCAGTTCTTC.

This clonotype was detected many times. The chain links TRBV20-1 to TRBJ2-1; 10 positions agree with TRBD2. The trim removed 1 base at V and 10 bases at J, leaving 10 bases unmatched. This CDR3 has 15 residues. The germline V gene has CDR1 DFQATT and CDR2 SNEGSKA (reference sequence). The DNA for the CDR3 is TGCAGTGCTAGAGTGGCACTAGCGGGATATTGGGAGCAGTTCTTC. It translates to CSARVALAGYWEQFF.

This clonotype was detected ten times or more. CDR3 coding DNA: TGCAGTGCTAGCAGGACGCGGGGCACAGATACGCAGTATTTT. It is translated as CSASRTRGTDTQYF. V and J are TRBV20-1 and TRBJ2-3, with a tentative D call TRBD2 (5 bases). With 3 bases removed from V and 1 base from J, the gap between germline ends came to 11 bases. In germline, CDR1 is DFQATT, CDR2 SNEGSKA (reference sequence). There are 14 residues in the CDR3.

Many counts were recorded for this clonotype. CDR3 sequence reads: CASSPPVGTDTQYF. DNA for the CDR3: TGTGCCAGCTCACCACCCGTTGGCACAGATACGCAGTATTTT. The chain carries TRBV18 and TRBJ2-3; the D is unclear. Trimming took 0 bases from V and 1 from J, leaving 5 bases between them. This CDR3 contains 14 residues. Germline V gives CDR1 KGHSH, CDR2 LQKENI.

This clonotype came up a few times. CDR3 in amino acids: CASSYGAGGSKDNEQFF. CDR3 nucleotide sequence: TGTGCCAGCAGTTATGGGGCGGGAGGGTCGAAGGACAATGAGCAGTTCTTC. The chain employs TRBV6-5 and TRBJ2-1; 9 bases are shared with TRBD2. Germline CDR1 reads MNHEY; CDR2 reads SVGAGI. This CDR3 is 17 amino acids long. V lost 3 bases and J lost 5; bases outside the gene matches: 11.

This chain links TRBV28 with TRBJ2-7, with D possibly TRBD1 on 6 matching bases. The germline V gene has CDR1 MDHEN and CDR2 SYDVKM. There are 16 residues in the CDR3. The V end was cut by 6 bases, the J end by 3 bases, with 21 bases between. CDR3 sequence (DNA): TGTGCCAGCAGCTTTTGGGACCCGGACAGTTACTACGAGCAGTACTTC. Translated, it gives CASSFWDPDSYYEQYF.

The chain employs TRBV5-5 and TRBJ1-2, with TRBD1 matching over 9 bases. In germline, CDR1 is SGHKS, CDR2 YYEKEE (reference sequence). This CDR3 comprises 16 residues. Trimming removed 2 bases from V and 3 bases from J; junction bases left unmatched: 8. For the CDR3, the DNA is TGTGCCAGCAGCTTATACTCGACAGGGGGAGACTATGGCTACACCTTC. Translation: CASSLYSTGGDYGYTF.

This clonotype was seen many times. The rearrangement uses TRBV20-1 and TRBJ2-1; TRBD2 aligns across 15 bases. Trimming removed 6 bases from V and 4 bases from J; junction bases left unmatched: 10. This CDR3 is 17 amino acids long. Germline CDR1 and CDR2: DFQATT and SNEGSKA (reference sequence). The CDR3 nucleotides read TGCAGTGCGGCTGGACTAGCGGGGGGGAAGCCATACAATGAGCAGTTCTTC. This codes for CSAAGLAGGKPYNEQFF.

The chain links TRBV28 to TRBJ1-5; a possible D gene is TRBD1 (6 bases). V was pared by 6 bases and J by 4 bases, with 10 bases between. The CDR3 covers 13 residues. Germline CDR1 reads MDHEN; CDR2 reads SYDVKM. The CDR3 DNA is TGTGCCAGCAGGGGAACAGGGAATCAGCCCCAGCATTTT. Its protein is CASRGTGNQPQHF.

A note on this clonotype: A much larger clone is a single base away; this may be a read error. The chain links TRBV6-5 to TRBJ2-7; 9 nucleotides align to TRBD2. Germline V lookup: CDR1 MNHEY, CDR2 SVGAGI. The CDR3 spans 15 residues. The CDR3 here is CASSYGSGRSYEQHF. As DNA, the CDR3 is TGTGCCAGCAGTTACGGTAGCGGGAGATCCTACGAGCAGCACTTC.

Ten or more counts support this clonotype. The J gene is TRBJ2-7, the V gene TRBV11-2; tentative D call: TRBD2 (6 bases). The germline V and J ends were trimmed by 5 bases and 2 bases, with 19 bases remaining between them. Per the germline V gene, CDR1 is SGHAT and CDR2 is FQNNGV. The CDR3 has 16 residues. The CDR3 region is CASSPTSGTVTYEQYF. The CDR3 coding sequence is TGTGCCAGCAGCCCAACATCCGGGACTGTAACCTACGAGCAGTACTTC. Using reference TRBV11-2 and TRBJ2-7 for the parts outside the CDR3, the full variable domain is EAGVAQSPRYKIIEKRQSVAFWCNPISGHATLYWYQQILGQGPKLLIQFQNNGVVDDSQLPKDRFSAERLKGVDSTLKIQPAKLEDSAVYLCASSPTSGTVTYEQYFGPGTRLTVT.

This clonotype was counted only a few times. The V and J genes are TRBV4-3 and TRBJ2-1, with TRBD2 as a possible D gene (7 bases). Trimming stripped 4 bases from V and 7 bases from J, with 26 bases between. There are 18 residues in the CDR3. The germline CDR1 and CDR2 sequences are LGHNA and YSLEER. This CDR3 is CASSRGRGAGSDMNEQFF. The CDR3 region has the DNA TGCGCCAGCAGCCGGGGCCGGGGGGCGGGAAGTGATATGAATGAGCAGTTCTTC.

This clonotype was counted ten times or more. The chain has TRBV28 and TRBJ1-5; D unresolved. The CDR3 length is 16 residues. Trimming took 6 bases from V and 4 from J, leaving 19 bases between them. Germline CDR1 reads MDHEN; CDR2 reads SYDVKM. CDR3 bases: TGTGCCAGCAGCTCAAAGTTTCCAGTAGGAAATCAGCCCCAGCATTTT. It translates to CASSSKFPVGNQPQHF. The whole variable domain, remainder taken from reference TRBV28 and TRBJ1-5, is DVKVTQSSRYLVKRTGEKVFLECVQDMDHENMFWYRQDPGLGLRLIYFSYDVKMKEKGDIPEGYSVSREKKERFSLILESASTNQTSMYLCASSSKFPVGNQPQHFGDGTRLSIL.

This clonotype was picked up a small number of times. The rearrangement joins TRBV5-1 to TRBJ2-2, with TRBD2 matching 14 bases. Losses at the gene ends were 4 bases for V and 1 base for J; bases not matched to a gene: 12. The CDR3 consists of 20 residues. CDR1 and CDR2 (germline): SGHRS, YFSETQ. The CDR3 loop is CASSKTAKTSGGENTGELFF. The CDR3 nucleotides read TGCGCCAGCAGCAAGACTGCAAAGACTAGCGGGGGGGAGAACACCGGGGAGCTGTTTTTT.

As concerns this clonotype: A read error may account for a junction end that differs from germline. The genes are TRBV4-2 and TRBJ2-7; possibly TRBD1 or TRBD2 for D (5 bases each). The germline V gene has CDR1 LGHNA and CDR2 YNFKEQ. This CDR3 comprises 15 residues. CDR3 residues: CASNQDEGQAYEQYF. The CDR3 nucleotides read TGTGCCAGCAACCAAGACGAGGGGCAGGCCTACGAGCAGTACTTC.

This clonotype was seen at least ten times. The V gene is TRBV20-1, the J gene TRBJ1-1; tentative D call: TRBD1 (5 bases). This CDR3 region has 14 residues. The V end lost 6 bases, the J end lost 0 bases, and 14 bases lay between the germline ends. CDR1 DFQATT and CDR2 SNEGSKA come from the germline V gene (reference sequence). The CDR3 protein is CSAGAGSLNTEAFF. As DNA, the CDR3 is TGCAGTGCAGGGGCGGGCAGCCTGAACACTGAAGCTTTCTTT.